This is a list of T cell receptor beta chains from one sample in a study of blood T cell repertoires in COVID-19. TCRdb keeps only in-frame clones here, not all; method: immunoSEQ multiplex PCR. The sample holds about 40,000 clones, approximately 91% seen once. The specimen was peripheral blood. These TCRs come from a middle-aged man with active COVID-19. The conserved cysteine and the conserved F or W are not part of the CDR3 here. The D gene is left open where the match is weak.

TRBJ2-7 NA TRBV6-2/TRBV6-3 ASSRPGAWEQY
TRBJ2-1 NA TRBV7-9 ASSLVRVSYNEQF
TRBJ1-3 NA TRBV7-2 ASSPGFSGNTIY
TRBJ2-1 TRBD2 TRBV9 ASSVASGFYNEQF
TRBJ2-3 TRBD2 TRBV2 ASMSGTSGGTDTQY
TRBJ2-7 TRBD2 TRBV28 ASTPRLAGFAEQY
TRBJ2-1 TRBD1 TRBV4-3 ASSKYRDSSYNEQF
TRBJ1-2 NA TRBV5-1 ASGLAGGYT
TRBJ1-1 NA TRBV29-1 SVHYSTVNTEAF
TRBJ1-2 NA TRBV27 ASSALGEVHYGYT
TRBJ1-5 TRBD1 TRBV4-1 ASSPDPLGQGGEPQH
TRBJ1-4 NA TRBV7-9 ASSLEPQGSNEKLF
TRBJ2-1 TRBD2 TRBV27 ASSESSGILNEQF
TRBJ2-1 NA TRBV24-1 ATLDSANEQF
TRBJ2-7 TRBD1 TRBV7-8 ASSSSSGTGSWEQY
TRBJ2-5 TRBD2 TRBV6-2/TRBV6-3 ASSYNRLAGVQETQY
TRBJ2-7 TRBD1 TRBV7-2 ASSKGQGLVQY
TRBJ1-4 TRBD1 TRBV18 ASSRDSRREKLF
TRBJ2-1 NA TRBV27 ASSLSGSSYNEQF
TRBJ2-2 NA TRBV12-5 ASGLTRRSTGELF
TRBJ2-7 TRBD2 TRBV28 ASKPGTSSYEQY
TRBJ2-1 TRBD2 TRBV5-8 ASSWGLVENEQF
TRBJ2-1 NA TRBV7-9 ASSLGGIGNEQF
TRBJ2-7 NA TRBV27 ASRSGYEQY
TRBJ1-2 TRBD1 TRBV5-4 ASSLDRMAYYT
TRBJ2-5 TRBD1 TRBV19 ASSFQGASETQY
TRBJ1-5 NA TRBV4-1 ASSQDSEAGSNQPQH
TRBJ2-1 NA TRBV5-1 ASSLRGYNEQF
TRBJ1-1 TRBD1 TRBV29-1 SVLHRGLNTEAF
TRBJ2-7 NA TRBV29-1 SVEEETYEQY
TRBJ1-1 TRBD1 TRBV27 ASGAQQGRTEAF
TRBJ2-7 TRBD2 TRBV27 ASSLGTTNEQY
TRBJ1-6 NA TRBV6-2/TRBV6-3 ASSYSEGRPNSPLH
TRBJ2-3 TRBD1 TRBV6-2/TRBV6-3 ASSYPDRGSTDTQY
TRBJ2-2 TRBD1 TRBV5-5 ASSSLQGVGELF
TRBJ2-3 TRBD2 TRBV3-1/TRBV3-2 ASSPPGLALDTQY
TRBJ2-3 TRBD1 TRBV10-1 ASSERFQGAGTQY
TRBJ2-2 NA TRBV6-4 ASSAGPASTGELF
TRBJ1-6 NA TRBV5-1 ASSLSWLGTGHSPLH
TRBJ2-7 NA TRBV28 ASSLRDRPYEQY
TRBJ2-3 NA TRBV4-1 ASSQPLRTDTQY
TRBJ1-4 NA TRBV19 ASSPSAGWREKLF